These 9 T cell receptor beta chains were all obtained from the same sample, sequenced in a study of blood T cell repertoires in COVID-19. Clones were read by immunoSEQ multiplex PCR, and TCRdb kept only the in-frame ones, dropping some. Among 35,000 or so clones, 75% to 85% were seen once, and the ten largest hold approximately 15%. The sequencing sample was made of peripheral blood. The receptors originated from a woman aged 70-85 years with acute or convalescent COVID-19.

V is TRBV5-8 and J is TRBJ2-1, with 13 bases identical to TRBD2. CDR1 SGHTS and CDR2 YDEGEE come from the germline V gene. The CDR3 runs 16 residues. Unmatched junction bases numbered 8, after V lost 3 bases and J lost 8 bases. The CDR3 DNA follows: TGTGCCAGCAGCTCCGGACTAGCGGGAGCCATCCATGAGCAGTTCTTC. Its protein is CASSSGLAGAIHEQFF.

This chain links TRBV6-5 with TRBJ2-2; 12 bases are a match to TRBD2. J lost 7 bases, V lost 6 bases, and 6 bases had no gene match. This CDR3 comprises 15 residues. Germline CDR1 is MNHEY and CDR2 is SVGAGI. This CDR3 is CASRRLAGDHGELFF. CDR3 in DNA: TGTGCCAGCAGGAGACTAGCGGGAGACCACGGGGAGCTGTTTTTT.

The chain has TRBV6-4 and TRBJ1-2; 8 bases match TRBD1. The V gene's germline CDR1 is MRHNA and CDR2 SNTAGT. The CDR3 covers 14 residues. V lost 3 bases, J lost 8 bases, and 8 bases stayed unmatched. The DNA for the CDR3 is TGTGCCAGCAGTGAGGAACCGGACAGGGCGGGCTACACCTTC. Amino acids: CASSEEPDRAGYTF.

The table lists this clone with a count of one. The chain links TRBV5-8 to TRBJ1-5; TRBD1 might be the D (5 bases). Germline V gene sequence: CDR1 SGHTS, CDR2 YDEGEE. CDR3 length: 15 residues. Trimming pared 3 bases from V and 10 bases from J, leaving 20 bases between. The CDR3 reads CASSSVSGLLSPQHF. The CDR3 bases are TGTGCCAGCAGCTCCGTTTCAGGGTTACTATCTCCCCAGCATTTT.

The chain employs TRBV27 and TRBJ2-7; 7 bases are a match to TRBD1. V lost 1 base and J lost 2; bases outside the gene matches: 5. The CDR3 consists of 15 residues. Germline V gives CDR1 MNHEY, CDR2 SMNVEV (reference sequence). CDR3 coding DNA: TGTGCCAGCAGTTTATTCCCAGGGGGACCCTACGAGCAGTACTTC. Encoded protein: CASSLFPGGPYEQYF.

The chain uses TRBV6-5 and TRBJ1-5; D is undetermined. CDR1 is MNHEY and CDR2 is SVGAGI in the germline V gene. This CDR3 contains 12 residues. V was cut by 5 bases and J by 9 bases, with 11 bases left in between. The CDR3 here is CASSLGLSPQHF. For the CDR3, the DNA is TGTGCCAGCAGTCTAGGTCTATCGCCCCAGCATTTT.

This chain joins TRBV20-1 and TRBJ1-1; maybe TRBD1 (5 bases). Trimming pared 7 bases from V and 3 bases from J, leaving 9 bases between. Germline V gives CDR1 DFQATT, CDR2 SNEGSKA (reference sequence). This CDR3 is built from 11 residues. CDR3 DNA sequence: TGCAGTGGCAGGGATTACACTGAAGCTTTCTTT. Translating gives CSGRDYTEAFF.

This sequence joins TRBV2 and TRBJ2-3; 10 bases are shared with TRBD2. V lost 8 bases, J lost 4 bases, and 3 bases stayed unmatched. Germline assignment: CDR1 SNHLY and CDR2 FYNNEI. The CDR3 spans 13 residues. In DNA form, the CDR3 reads TGTGCCAGCCTAGCGGGGGTGGCAGATACGCAGTATTTT. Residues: CASLAGVADTQYF.

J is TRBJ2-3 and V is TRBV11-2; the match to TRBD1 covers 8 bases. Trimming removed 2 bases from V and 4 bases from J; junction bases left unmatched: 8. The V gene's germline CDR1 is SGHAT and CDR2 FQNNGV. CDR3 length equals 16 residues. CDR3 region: CASSLYQGASPDTQYF. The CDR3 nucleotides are TGTGCCAGCAGCTTATATCAGGGGGCCTCCCCAGATACGCAGTATTTT.